One and the same sample provided the 10 T cell receptor beta chains below, sequenced in a study of blood T cell repertoires in COVID-19. Data came from immunoSEQ multiplex PCR; TCRdb stores just in-frame clones and leaves some out. In the table there are a few hundred thousand clones, roughly 84% of which are singletons. The source material was PBMCs or T cells enriched from blood (not recorded which). These receptors were collected from a man aged 50-59 years who had recovered from COVID-19.

This chain uses TRBV9 with TRBJ2-3; TRBD2 matches 10 bases. The CDR3 runs 18 residues. Germline trimming cut 0 bases from V and 0 bases from J; bases unmatched to any gene: 7. Germline CDR1 reads SGDLS; CDR2 reads YYNGEE. CDR3 region: CASSVGLAGFTSTDTQYF. CDR3 DNA sequence: TGTGCCAGCAGCGTAGGACTAGCGGGTTTTACTAGCACAGATACGCAGTATTTT.

In nucleotides, the CDR3 is TGTGCCAGTAGTCCGACTAGCGGAAGAGGGGTCTACGAGCAGTACTTC. Translation: CASSPTSGRGVYEQYF. The chain links TRBV19 to TRBJ2-7; 9 positions match TRBD2. Germline loops: CDR1 LNHDA, CDR2 SQIVND (reference sequence). The CDR3 extends over 16 amino acids. V shed 5 bases, J shed 3 bases, and the junction held 11 bases outside the gene matches.

DNA for the CDR3: TGTGCCAGCAGCGTAGCTCCCGAGAATGAGCAGTTCTTC. Its translation is CASSVAPENEQFF. The chain joins TRBV9 to TRBJ2-1; unclear D gene. CDR1 and CDR2 (germline): SGDLS, YYNGEE. CDR3 length: 13 amino acids. Trimming took off 0 bases at V and 7 bases at J, with 8 bases between the two ends.

The chain recombines TRBV7-2 with TRBJ1-3; TRBD1 matches at 7 bases. The CDR3 has 16 residues. The germline gives CDR1 SGHTA, CDR2 FQGNSA. V lost 2 bases to trimming and J lost 2 bases; unmatched junction nucleotides: 6. The DNA of the CDR3 is TGTGCCAGCAGCTTATGGCAGGGGGAAGCTGGAAACACCATATATTTT. Its translation: CASSLWQGEAGNTIYF. Drawing the rest from reference TRBV7-2 and TRBJ1-3, the complete variable domain is GAGVSQSPSNKVTEKGKDVELRCDPISGHTALYWYRQSLGQGLEFLIYFQGNSAPDKSGLPSDRFSAERTGGSVSTLTIQRTQQEDSAVYLCASSLWQGEAGNTIYFGEGSWLTVV.

The rearrangement joins TRBV6-5 to TRBJ1-1; D remains unclear. V lost 6 bases to trimming and J lost 0 bases, with 14 bases between them. Per the germline V gene, CDR1 is MNHEY and CDR2 is SVGAGI. This CDR3 comprises 15 residues. CDR3 loop: CASSLSRNMNTEAFF. CDR3 nucleotide sequence: TGTGCCAGCAGCCTCTCGAGGAACATGAACACTGAAGCTTTCTTT.

V usage is TRBV18 and J usage is TRBJ2-3; TRBD1 is a possible D gene (5 bases). This CDR3 contains 16 residues. Germline V CDR1 and CDR2: KGHSH, LQKENI. Trimming removed 2 bases from V and 1 base from J, with 13 bases in between. Here the CDR3 reads CASSPFIGRGTDTQYF. CDR3 nucleotides: TGTGCCAGCTCACCATTCATAGGCAGGGGCACAGATACGCAGTATTTT. Filled out from reference TRBV18 and TRBJ2-3, the complete variable domain reads NAGVMQNPRHLVRRRGQEARLRCSPMKGHSHVYWYRQLPEEGLKFMVYLQKENIIDESGMPKERFSAEFPKEGPSILRIQQVVRGDSAAYFCASSPFIGRGTDTQYFGPGTRLTVL.

The chain has TRBV6-6 and TRBJ1-2, with 8 bases matching TRBD1. This CDR3 has 13 amino acids. Germline CDR1 and CDR2: MNHNY and SVGAGI (reference sequence). Unmatched junction bases numbered 7, after V lost 5 bases and J lost 8 bases. The CDR3 nucleotides read TGTGCCAGCAGTAACCAGGGGGCTCGAGGCTACACCTTC. Translation gives CASSNQGARGYTF.

In this sample, this clone turned up a few times. The rearrangement uses TRBV7-9 and TRBJ2-7; possible D gene TRBD1, 6 bases. Trimming shortened V by 3 bases and J by 4 bases, and 10 bases separated the two germline ends. CDR1 and CDR2 (germline): SEHNR, FQNEAQ (reference sequence). This CDR3 spans 13 amino acids. CDR3 protein: CASSLRGIYEQYF. The CDR3 DNA reads TGTGCCAGCAGCTTGAGGGGGATTTACGAGCAGTACTTC.

The V call is TRBV19, the J call TRBJ2-2; D gene uncertain. Germline CDR1 LNHDA, CDR2 SQIVND (reference sequence). The V end lost 10 bases, the J end lost 8 bases, and 8 bases lay between the germline ends. This CDR3 has 10 residues. CDR3 bases: TGTGCCACTAGGAGTGGGGAGCTGTTTTTT. This translates into CATRSGELFF.

This clone was seen a single time. The gene calls are TRBV3-1 (or the pseudogene TRBV3-2) and TRBJ1-2; maybe TRBD1 (5 bases). Trimming stripped 0 bases from V and 8 bases from J, with 16 bases between. The CDR3 consists of 15 residues. From germline, CDR1 is LGHDT and CDR2 YNNKEL (reference sequence). CDR3 bases: TGTGCCAGCAGCCAAGATCCCAGGGCTGGGAAAGGCTACACCTTC. It encodes CASSQDPRAGKGYTF.